These 13 T cell receptor beta chains share one sample of origin, sequenced in a study of shared clonotypes between healthy human individuals. The table came from immunoSEQ multiplex PCR; TCRdb's copy has only in-frame clones and leaves some out. The sample has millions of clones, approximately 94% seen once. CD45RO-negative cells were positively selected for CCR7, leaving out terminally differentiated effector memory CD45RA+ cells. The specimen sequenced was naive CD8+ T cells from PBMCs. These receptors were collected from a young man in good health. Some clones in this sample may be carry-over from other donors' samples.

This clone came up a few times. CDR3 DNA sequence: TGTGCCAGCGACGGGACAATGAACACTGAAGCTTTCTTT. Protein: CASDGTMNTEAFF. J is TRBJ1-1 and V is TRBV2; possible D gene TRBD1, 6 bases. The CDR3 is 13 amino acids. Trimming cost V 8 bases and J 0 bases, with 10 bases left between them. Germline assignment: CDR1 SNHLY and CDR2 FYNNEI.

This sequence joins TRBV12-5 and TRBJ1-5; D unresolved. CDR3 length: 14 residues. Trimming took off 7 bases at V and 6 bases at J, with 16 bases between the two ends. Germline CDR1 reads LGHNT; CDR2 reads FRNRAP. The CDR3 DNA is TGTGCTAGTGCCGATGAGGGCTGGGGTCAGCCCCAGCATTTT. This encodes CASADEGWGQPQHF.

Concerning this clone itself: A read error is possible here, since a much larger clone lies one base away. Other DNA sequences in this sample translate to the same CDR3. J is TRBJ2-7 and V is TRBV27; D remains ambiguous. CDR1 and CDR2 from the germline V gene are MNHEY and SMNVEV (reference sequence). The CDR3 is 13 amino acids. Trimming removed 4 bases from V and 0 bases from J, with 7 bases in between. As DNA, the CDR3 is TGTGCCAGCAGTTCCGGCAGCTCCTACGAGCAGTACTTC. This gives the protein CASSSGSSYEQYF.

The V call is TRBV9, the J call TRBJ2-1; 8 bases match TRBD2. The CDR3 spans 16 residues. CDR1 is SGDLS, CDR2 YYNGEE, per germline. J was trimmed by 4 bases and V by 5 bases; bases with no gene match: 11. The CDR3 DNA reads TGTGCCAGCAGTGCCCCACTGGCGGGGGGATACAATGAGCAGTTCTTC. Its protein product is CASSAPLAGGYNEQFF.

The rearrangement joins TRBV9 to TRBJ2-5; 11 positions match TRBD2. The germline gives CDR1 SGDLS, CDR2 YYNGEE. The CDR3 runs 15 residues. J was trimmed by 4 bases and V by 4 bases; bases with no gene match: 6. The CDR3, as DNA: TGTGCCAGCAGCTTAGCGGGAGGGGTAGGAGAGACCCAGTACTTC. Translation: CASSLAGGVGETQYF.

This chain links TRBV7-9 with TRBJ2-5; TRBD2 aligns across 7 bases. V dropped 5 bases and J dropped 4; count of bases not matched to a gene: 13. The germline gives CDR1 SEHNR, CDR2 FQNEAQ (reference sequence). The CDR3 sequence is 16 residues long. DNA for the CDR3: TGTGCCAGCAGCCCCCGAGTCGCGGGAGAACTAGAGACCCAGTACTTC. Translated: CASSPRVAGELETQYF.

The J gene is TRBJ1-2, the V gene TRBV28; no clear D. V shed 3 bases and J shed 4 bases, with 21 bases lying between them. Germline CDR1 reads MDHEN; CDR2 reads SYDVKM. CDR3 length: 17 amino acids. CDR3 protein: CASSFTESLGLVYGYTF. The CDR3 DNA follows: TGTGCCAGCAGTTTCACAGAATCATTAGGACTCGTCTATGGCTACACCTTC.

The gene calls are TRBV18 and TRBJ2-1, with D possibly TRBD2 on 7 matching bases. Per germline, CDR1 KGHSH and CDR2 LQKENI. The CDR3 runs 19 residues. The V gene lost 2 bases and the J gene lost 8 bases, with 28 bases spanning the gap. The DNA for the CDR3 is TGTGCCAGCTCACCAGAACTGCGAGACCCGGAGGGGGGAGGGGATGAGCAGTTCTTC. It yields the protein CASSPELRDPEGGGDEQFF. Full variable domain (outside the CDR3, taken from reference TRBV18 and TRBJ2-1): NAGVMQNPRHLVRRRGQEARLRCSPMKGHSHVYWYRQLPEEGLKFMVYLQKENIIDESGMPKERFSAEFPKEGPSILRIQQVVRGDSAAYFCASSPELRDPEGGGDEQFFGPGTRLTVL.

V is TRBV27 and J is TRBJ2-7; 8 nucleotides align to TRBD2. V trimming: 7 bases; J trimming: 4 bases; junction bases outside the gene matches: 9. This CDR3 has 14 amino acids. From germline, CDR1 is MNHEY and CDR2 SMNVEV (reference sequence). The CDR3 reads CASNVRAGVYEQYF. Here the CDR3 DNA reads TGTGCCAGCAACGTCAGAGCGGGAGTTTACGAGCAGTACTTC.

The J gene is TRBJ1-2, the V gene TRBV28; D gene uncertain. The CDR3 has 16 amino acids. V lost 2 bases, J lost 3 bases, and 16 bases lay in between. Germline assignment: CDR1 MDHEN and CDR2 SYDVKM. The CDR3 loop reads CASSLLLGHDDYGYTF. DNA of the CDR3: TGTGCCAGCAGTTTACTTCTAGGGCATGACGACTATGGCTACACCTTC.

This chain uses TRBV28 with TRBJ2-5; 12 bases agree with TRBD1. The CDR3 totals 15 residues. With V trimmed by 4 bases and J by 4 bases, 4 bases remained unmatched. Germline assignment: CDR1 MDHEN and CDR2 SYDVKM. The CDR3 region has the DNA TGTGCCAGCAGTTCCCGGGACAGGGGGCGAGAGACCCAGTACTTC. Translating gives CASSSRDRGRETQYF.

As regards this clone: Its ends do not fully match the called genes, so a read error is possible. The V call is TRBV6-5, the J call TRBJ2-7; 7 bases are shared with TRBD1. CDR3 length: 15 amino acids. Germline V gene lookup returns CDR1 MNHEY and CDR2 SVGAGI. This chain's CDR3 is CASSQGTASTYEQHF. CDR3 coding DNA: TGTGCCAGCAGTCAAGGGACAGCCTCTACCTACGAGCAGCACTTC.

The rearrangement links TRBV29-1 to TRBJ2-7; 10 bases line up with TRBD1. The CDR3 runs to 15 residues. Germline-derived CDR1 and CDR2 are SQVTM and ANQGSEA. Trimming took 4 bases from V and 3 from J; bases not matched to a gene: 9. For the CDR3, the DNA is TGCAGCGTTGGCCAGCGACAGGGGGCTATCTACGAGCAGTACTTC. It encodes CSVGQRQGAIYEQYF.